This T cell receptor beta chain was documented in a study of CD8 T cells in Susac syndrome. Germline V gives CDR1 LGHDT, CDR2 YNNKEL (reference sequence). The CDR3 is 17 amino acids. Trimming at V came to 6 bases and at J to 1 base, leaving 11 bases not matched to a gene. Reverse transcription used 0.5 to 1 ug RNA and random hexamers. By means of immunoSEQ multiplex PCR, TCR beta CDR3 spanning 54 Vbeta and 13 Jbeta underwent amplification. TCRdb redid the calling of the immunoSEQ multiplex PCR reads with MiXCR, one entry per CDR3 protein. The data show around 170,000 distinct CDR3 sequences, roughly 94% seen once. The sequenced target, TCR beta, came from blood CD8+ and CD4+ T cells.

The sequencing input was CD4+ T cells from PBMCs. The receptor was isolated from a human donor in good health. The V gene is TRBV3-1, the J gene TRBJ2-1; 8 bases are shared with TRBD2. CDR3: CASSPYLSGRSYNEQFF. The CDR3, as DNA: TGTGCCAGCAGTCCCTACTTGAGCGGGAGATCCTACAATGAGCAGTTCTTC.